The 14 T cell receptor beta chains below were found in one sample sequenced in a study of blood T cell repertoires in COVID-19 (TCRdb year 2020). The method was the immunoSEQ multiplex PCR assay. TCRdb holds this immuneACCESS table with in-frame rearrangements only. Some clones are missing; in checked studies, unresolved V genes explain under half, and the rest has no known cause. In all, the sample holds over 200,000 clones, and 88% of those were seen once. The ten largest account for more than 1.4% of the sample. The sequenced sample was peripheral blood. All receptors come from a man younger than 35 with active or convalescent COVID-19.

This CDR3 reads CSARGTLQNIQYF. In nucleotides, the CDR3 is TGCAGCGCGAGAGGGACTCTACAAAACATTCAGTACTTC. This sequence joins TRBV29-1 and TRBJ2-4; D perhaps matches TRBD2 (6 bases). This CDR3 is 13 amino acids long. The germline gives CDR1 SQVTM, CDR2 ANQGSEA. Trimming stripped 7 bases from V and 5 bases from J, with 15 bases between.

The CDR3 bases are TGCAGTGCTAGTCCCTCCGAGCTCGTGGAAGCTTTCTTT. It specifies CSASPSELVEAFF. The chain has TRBV20-1 and TRBJ1-1; no definite D call. There are 13 residues in the CDR3. The V gene's germline CDR1 is DFQATT and CDR2 SNEGSKA (reference sequence). V was shortened by 3 bases and J by 8 bases, with 16 bases between the two germline ends.

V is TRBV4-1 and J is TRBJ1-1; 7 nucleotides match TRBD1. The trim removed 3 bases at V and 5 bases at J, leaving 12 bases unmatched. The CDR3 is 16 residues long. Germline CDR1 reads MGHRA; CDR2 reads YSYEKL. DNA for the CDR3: TGCGCCAGCAGCCAGGGCCTAGGGGACAGAAAAACTGAAGCTTTCTTT. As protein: CASSQGLGDRKTEAFF.

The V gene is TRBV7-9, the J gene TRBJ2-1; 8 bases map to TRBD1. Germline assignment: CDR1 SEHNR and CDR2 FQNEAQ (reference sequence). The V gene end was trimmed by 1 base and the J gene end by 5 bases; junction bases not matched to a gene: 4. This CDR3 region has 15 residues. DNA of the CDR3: TGTGCCAGCAGCTTAGGGACAGGGAGTAACAATGAGCAGTTCTTC. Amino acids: CASSLGTGSNNEQFF.

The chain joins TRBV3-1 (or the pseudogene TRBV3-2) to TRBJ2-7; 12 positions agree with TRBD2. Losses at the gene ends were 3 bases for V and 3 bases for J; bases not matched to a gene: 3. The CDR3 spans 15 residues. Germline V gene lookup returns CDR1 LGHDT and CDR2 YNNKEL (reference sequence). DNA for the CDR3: TGTGCCAGCAGCCATGGGACTAGCGGGCTCTACGAGCAGTACTTC. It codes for CASSHGTSGLYEQYF.

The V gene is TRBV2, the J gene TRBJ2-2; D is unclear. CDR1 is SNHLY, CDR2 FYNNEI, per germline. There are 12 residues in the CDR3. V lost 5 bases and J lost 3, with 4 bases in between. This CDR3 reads CASSHYTGELFF. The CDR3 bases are TGTGCCAGCAGTCACTACACCGGGGAGCTGTTTTTT.

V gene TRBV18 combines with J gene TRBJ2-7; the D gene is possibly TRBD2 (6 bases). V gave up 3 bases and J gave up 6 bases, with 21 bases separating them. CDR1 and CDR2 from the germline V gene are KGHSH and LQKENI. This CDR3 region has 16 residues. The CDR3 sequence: CASSPQKSGPLAEQYF. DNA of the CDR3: TGTGCCAGCTCACCGCAAAAAAGCGGGCCATTAGCCGAGCAGTACTTC.

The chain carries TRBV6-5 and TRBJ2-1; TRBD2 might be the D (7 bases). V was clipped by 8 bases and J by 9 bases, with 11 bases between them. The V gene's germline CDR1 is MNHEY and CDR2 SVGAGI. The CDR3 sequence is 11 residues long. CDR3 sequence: CASLRGGEQFF. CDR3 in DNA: TGTGCCAGCCTTAGGGGGGGTGAGCAGTTCTTC.

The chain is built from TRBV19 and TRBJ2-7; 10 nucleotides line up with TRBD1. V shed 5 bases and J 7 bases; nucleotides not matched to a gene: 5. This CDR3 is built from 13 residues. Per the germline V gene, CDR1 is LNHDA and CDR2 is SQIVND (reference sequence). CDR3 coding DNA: TGTGCCAGTAGTGGACAGGGGGAAGGGGAGCAGTACTTC. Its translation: CASSGQGEGEQYF.

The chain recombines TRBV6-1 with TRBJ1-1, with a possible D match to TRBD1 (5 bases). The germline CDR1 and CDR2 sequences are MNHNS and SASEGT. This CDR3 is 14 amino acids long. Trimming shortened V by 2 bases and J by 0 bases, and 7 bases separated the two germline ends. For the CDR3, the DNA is TGTGCCAGCAGTGAAAGACAGTTGAACACTGAAGCTTTCTTT. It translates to CASSERQLNTEAFF.

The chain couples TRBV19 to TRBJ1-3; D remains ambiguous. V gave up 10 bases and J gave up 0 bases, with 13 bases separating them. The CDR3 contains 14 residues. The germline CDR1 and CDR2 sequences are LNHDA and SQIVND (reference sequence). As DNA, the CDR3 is TGTGCCACCACGCACCGAGACTCTGGAAACACCATATATTTT. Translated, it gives CATTHRDSGNTIYF.

The CDR3 reads CASSRGQDRNEAFF. The CDR3 DNA reads TGTGCCAGTAGTCGTGGGCAGGACAGGAATGAAGCTTTCTTT. The J gene is TRBJ1-1, the V gene TRBV19, with 7 nucleotides matching TRBD1. Germline V gene lookup returns CDR1 LNHDA and CDR2 SQIVND (reference sequence). J gave up 7 bases and V 5 bases, and 10 bases lay outside the gene matches. CDR3 length: 14 amino acids.

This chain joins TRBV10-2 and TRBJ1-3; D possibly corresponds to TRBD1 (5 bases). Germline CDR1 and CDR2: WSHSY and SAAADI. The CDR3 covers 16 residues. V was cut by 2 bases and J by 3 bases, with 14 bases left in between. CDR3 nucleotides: TGCGCCAGCAGTGAGCCCCGGGCAGGGTTTGGAAACACCATATATTTT. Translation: CASSEPRAGFGNTIYF.

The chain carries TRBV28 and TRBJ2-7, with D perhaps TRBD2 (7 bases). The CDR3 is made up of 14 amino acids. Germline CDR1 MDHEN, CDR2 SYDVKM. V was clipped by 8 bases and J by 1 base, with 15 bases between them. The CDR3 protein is CASCRRGGSYEQYF. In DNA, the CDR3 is TGTGCCAGCTGTAGGAGGGGGGGATCCTACGAGCAGTACTTC.